This TCR beta chain was identified during a study of blood T cells in healthy people across ages. This clonotype showed up many times. V was cut by 3 bases and J by 4 bases, with 15 bases left in between. Germline V gene lookup returns CDR1 SGHTA and CDR2 FQGNSA. CDR3 size: 15 residues. Combining a sample-barcoded 5' primer with a J-beta primer mix, a second PCR ran for about 6 to 11 cycles. TCRdb passed the 5' RACE reads through MiXCR, listing each CDR3 protein once. Among approximately 780,000 distinct CDR3 sequences listed, more than 25% were seen once. The same data also contributed to another study, on T cells of mothers and their children. That publication notes: Researchers put all of the extracted RNA into cDNA synthesis, using roughly 1.5 ug per 15 ul.

Sequencing input: blood. The J gene is TRBJ2-5, the V gene TRBV7-2; D may be TRBD1 (5 bases). The receptor comes from a boy aged 5-17 years in good health. CDR3 DNA sequence: TGTGCCAGCAGCTTCCCAGGGTCGGCGTTAGAGACCCAGTACTTC. Its protein is CASSFPGSALETQYF.